The next 28 T cell receptor beta chains were all read from a single sample in a study of beta chain features in type 1 diabetes. Study-wide points: Researchers report that Type 1 diabetes patients had moderately but significantly shorter TCRB CDR3s across all four CD4+ subsets.

No cognate antigen is known for these TCRs. cDNA synthesis used the whole RNA isolate, giving expressed TCRB sequences. TCRdb's copy holds only in-frame clones and misses some; the assay was immunoSEQ multiplex PCR. The sample lists under 130,000 clones; approximately 30% were seen once. Sequenced: central memory CD4+ T cells from blood. The source of these receptors is a woman aged 18 to 35 with type 1 diabetes.

This clone was counted a few times. The CDR3 reads CASSPPGGRTEAFF. In DNA, the CDR3 is TGTGCCAGCAGCCCGCCAGGGGGGCGTACTGAAGCTTTCTTT. V is TRBV14 and J is TRBJ1-1; 7 nucleotides match TRBD1. CDR1 SGHDN and CDR2 FVKESK come from the germline V gene. J lost 5 bases, V lost 4 bases, and 7 bases had no gene match. The CDR3 contains 14 residues.

This clone came up a few times. The J gene is TRBJ2-5, the V gene TRBV30, with 9 bases fitting TRBD1. Germline V lookup: CDR1 GTSNPN, CDR2 SVGIG (reference sequence). The V gene end was trimmed by 5 bases and the J gene end by 4 bases; junction bases not matched to a gene: 11. This CDR3 spans 15 amino acids. CDR3 in amino acids: CAWGRGQGRGETQYF. DNA of the CDR3: TGTGCCTGGGGACGCGGACAGGGGAGGGGAGAGACCCAGTACTTC.

This rearrangement joins TRBV4-1 to TRBJ1-1; 10 bases map to TRBD1. In germline, CDR1 is MGHRA, CDR2 YSYEKL. V shed 4 bases and J 6 bases; nucleotides not matched to a gene: 11. The CDR3 contains 16 residues. The CDR3 is CASSPLTGGRVAEAFF. The CDR3 bases are TGCGCCAGCAGCCCCCTGACAGGGGGCAGGGTCGCTGAAGCTTTCTTT.

This clone was counted between two and nine times. This chain joins TRBV25-1 and TRBJ2-1, with 7 positions matching TRBD2. There are 14 residues in the CDR3. CDR1 is MGHDK, CDR2 SYGVNS, per germline. The J segment lost 5 bases and the V segment lost 4 bases, leaving 5 bases of the junction unmatched. The CDR3 protein is CASSAGGSHNEQFF. In DNA, the CDR3 is TGTGCCAGCAGTGCGGGGGGAAGCCACAATGAGCAGTTCTTC. The variable domain in full, with the rest retrieved from reference TRBV25-1 and TRBJ2-1, is EADIYQTPRYLVIGTGKKITLECSQTMGHDKMYWYQQDPGMELHLIHYSYGVNSTEKGDLSSESTVSRIRTEHFPLTLESARPSHTSQYLCASSAGGSHNEQFFGPGTRLTVL.

The chain recombines TRBV12-5 with TRBJ2-3, with D perhaps matching TRBD2 (6 bases). Germline-derived CDR1 and CDR2 are LGHNT and FRNRAP. CDR3 length equals 15 residues. The ends were cut back, 7 bases at V and 5 bases at J, with 19 bases in the middle. The CDR3 reads CASAPGMGGGDTQYF. The CDR3 nucleotides are TGTGCTAGTGCTCCTGGGATGGGAGGAGGAGATACGCAGTATTTT.

The chain uses TRBV30 and TRBJ1-4, with a possible D match to TRBD1 (5 bases). The CDR3 totals 13 residues. The V gene lost 3 bases and the J gene lost 8 bases, with 13 bases spanning the gap. CDR1 GTSNPN and CDR2 SVGIG come from the germline V gene (reference sequence). CDR3 amino acids: CAWRKTGGEKLFF. The DNA for the CDR3 is TGTGCCTGGAGAAAAACGGGGGGGGAAAAACTGTTTTTT. Full variable domain (outside the CDR3, taken from reference TRBV30 and TRBJ1-4): SQTIHQWPATLVQPVGSPLSLECTVEGTSNPNLYWYRQAAGRGLQLLFYSVGIGQISSEVPQNLSASRPQDRQFILSSKKLLLSDSGFYLCAWRKTGGEKLFFGSGTQLSVL.

This sequence joins TRBV5-1 and TRBJ1-5, with TRBD1 as a possible D gene (6 bases). The germline CDR1 and CDR2 sequences are SGHRS and YFSETQ. V lost 4 bases, J lost 3 bases, and 14 bases lay in between. The CDR3 spans 15 residues. DNA of the CDR3: TGCGCCAGCAGCCCATCAGGGGAGTACAATCAGCCCCAGCATTTT. It yields the protein CASSPSGEYNQPQHF.

The V call is TRBV28, the J call TRBJ2-3; no definite D call. This CDR3 spans 16 amino acids. V lost 7 bases to trimming and J lost 4 bases, with 21 bases between them. CDR1 and CDR2 from the germline V gene are MDHEN and SYDVKM. The CDR3 protein is CASKSLGGKRADTQYF. CDR3 coding DNA: TGTGCCAGCAAGAGTCTAGGCGGAAAACGAGCAGATACGCAGTATTTT.

This clone has a handful of counts. The V gene is TRBV5-1, the J gene TRBJ2-7; 8 bases map to TRBD1. The V and J ends lost 0 bases and 1 base, in that order; junction bases with no gene match: 3. This CDR3 spans 15 amino acids. Germline lookup yields CDR1 SGHRS and CDR2 YFSETQ. The CDR3 is CASSLGTGTSYEQYF. The CDR3, as DNA: TGCGCCAGCAGCTTGGGGACAGGGACTTCCTACGAGCAGTACTTC.

This chain connects TRBV29-1 to TRBJ2-2; 8 positions agree with TRBD2. Trimming cost V 7 bases and J 5 bases; bases outside gene matches: 15. This CDR3 spans 16 amino acids. Germline CDR1 SQVTM, CDR2 ANQGSEA. The CDR3, as DNA: TGCAGCGCAAAAAGGTCTAGCGGGCTTCTAACCGGGGAGCTGTTTTTT. The encoded protein is CSAKRSSGLLTGELFF.

This clone turned up a few times. V gene TRBV18 combines with J gene TRBJ2-2; TRBD2 agrees at 10 bases. This CDR3 spans 18 amino acids. V dropped 0 bases and J dropped 2; count of bases not matched to a gene: 6. The V gene's germline CDR1 is KGHSH and CDR2 LQKENI. This chain's CDR3 is CASSPPTGLAANTGELFF. DNA for the CDR3: TGTGCCAGCTCACCACCGACTGGACTAGCGGCAAACACCGGGGAGCTGTTTTTT.

The V and J genes are TRBV19 and TRBJ1-2; 7 bases map to TRBD1. The V and J ends lost 0 bases and 2 bases, in that order; junction bases with no gene match: 9. The CDR3 extends over 17 amino acids. The germline V gene has CDR1 LNHDA and CDR2 SQIVND (reference sequence). The CDR3 spells CASSIDGRTGLNYGYTF. For the CDR3, the DNA is TGTGCCAGTAGTATAGACGGAAGGACAGGTCTAAACTATGGCTACACCTTC.

CDR3 bases: TGTGCCAGCAGCCACTCAGGGGAAGGGAACACCTTC. Translated: CASSHSGEGNTF. This chain uses TRBV7-9 with TRBJ1-2; a possible D gene is TRBD1 (6 bases). This CDR3 is 12 amino acids long. CDR1 is SEHNR, CDR2 FQNEAQ, per germline (reference sequence). V lost 5 bases and J 12 bases, leaving 16 bases between the germline ends.

As DNA, the CDR3 is TGTGCCAGCAGCCCGACCTACAGGTCCCAAGAGACCCAGTACTTC. Translated, it gives CASSPTYRSQETQYF. The V gene is TRBV7-9, the J gene TRBJ2-5, with D possibly being TRBD1 (5 bases). CDR3 length: 15 residues. V was clipped by 5 bases and J by 1 base, with 14 bases between them. The germline V gene has CDR1 SEHNR and CDR2 FQNEAQ (reference sequence).

The V gene is TRBV15, the J gene TRBJ2-1; 9 bases match TRBD2. The CDR3 is 17 amino acids. Germline V lookup: CDR1 LNHNV, CDR2 YYDKDF (reference sequence). Trimming took 0 bases from V and 0 from J; bases not matched to a gene: 3. For the CDR3, the DNA is TGTGCCACCAGCAGAGATACGACTAGCGGCTCCTACAATGAGCAGTTCTTC. Protein sequence: CATSRDTTSGSYNEQFF.

The gene calls are TRBV10-1 and TRBJ1-1; possible D gene TRBD1, 6 bases. The V end lost 0 bases, the J end lost 5 bases, and 10 bases lay between the germline ends. The germline V gene has CDR1 WNHNN and CDR2 SYGVQD (reference sequence). The CDR3 contains 14 residues. The chain's CDR3 is CASSESRGQTEAFF. The CDR3, as DNA: TGCGCCAGCAGTGAGTCGAGAGGACAGACTGAAGCTTTCTTT.

The V call is TRBV5-1, the J call TRBJ2-3; D unresolved. The germline CDR1 and CDR2 sequences are SGHRS and YFSETQ. CDR3 size: 13 residues. Between the trimmed V and J ends, which lost 4 bases and 0 bases, there was a span of 6 bases. This CDR3 reads CASSRSSTDTQYF. The CDR3 nucleotides read TGCGCCAGCAGCCGGAGTAGCACAGATACGCAGTATTTT.

This clone was seen a handful of times. The chain links TRBV28 to TRBJ2-1; 9 nucleotides agree with TRBD1. V lost 6 bases to trimming and J lost 8 bases; unmatched junction nucleotides: 14. The CDR3 length is 16 residues. Per germline, CDR1 MDHEN and CDR2 SYDVKM. CDR3 sequence: CASRFMSQGAIDEQFF. Written as DNA, the CDR3 is TGTGCCAGCAGGTTTATGTCACAGGGGGCTATTGATGAGCAGTTCTTC.

The chain combines TRBV7-2 with TRBJ2-1; D gene uncertain. CDR1 is SGHTA and CDR2 is FQGNSA in the germline V gene. Trimming removed 5 bases from V and 9 bases from J, with 14 bases in between. The CDR3 loop spans 13 amino acids. In DNA, the CDR3 is TGTGCCAGCAGCCGGAATTTGGCAGGTGAGCAGTTCTTC. Its protein product is CASSRNLAGEQFF.

This clone was seen ten or more times. This chain uses TRBV29-1 with TRBJ2-5, with 8 bases identical to TRBD2. The J segment lost 5 bases and the V segment lost 0 bases, leaving 8 bases of the junction unmatched. The germline CDR1 and CDR2 sequences are SQVTM and ANQGSEA. This CDR3 spans 15 amino acids. The CDR3 here is CSVEDLAGGGETQYF. Here the CDR3 DNA reads TGCAGCGTTGAAGATCTGGCAGGCGGGGGGGAGACCCAGTACTTC.

This chain joins TRBV5-1 and TRBJ2-3; the match to TRBD2 covers 10 bases. The CDR3 is 16 residues long. J lost 1 base, V lost 0 bases, and 2 bases had no gene match. Germline lookup yields CDR1 SGHRS and CDR2 YFSETQ. CDR3 sequence reads: CASSLAGTSGTDTQYF. The CDR3 DNA follows: TGCGCCAGCAGCTTGGCCGGGACTAGCGGCACAGATACGCAGTATTTT.

V usage is TRBV18 and J usage is TRBJ1-1, with 7 bases that match TRBD1. The CDR3 has 16 amino acids. The germline V gene has CDR1 KGHSH and CDR2 LQKENI. Trimming took 3 bases from V and 0 from J; bases not matched to a gene: 7. The CDR3 spells CASSPYTGAMNTEAFF. DNA of the CDR3: TGTGCCAGCTCACCCTACACAGGGGCTATGAACACTGAAGCTTTCTTT.

The rearrangement uses TRBV7-6 and TRBJ2-1, with TRBD2 matching over 7 bases. Germline CDR1 and CDR2: SGHVS and FNYEAQ. V lost 1 base, J lost 5 bases, and 5 bases stayed unmatched. The CDR3 is made up of 15 amino acids. Here the CDR3 reads CASSLGLAANNEQFF. CDR3 in DNA: TGTGCCAGCAGCTTAGGCCTAGCGGCAAACAATGAGCAGTTCTTC. Looking up the rest from reference TRBV7-6 and TRBJ2-1 gives the full variable domain: GAGVSQSPRYKVTKRGQDVALRCDPISGHVSLYWYRQALGQGPEFLTYFNYEAQQDKSGLPNDRFSAERPEGSISTLTIQRTEQRDSAMYRCASSLGLAANNEQFFGPGTRLTVL.

The V gene is TRBV5-1, the J gene TRBJ2-3; TRBD1 matches at 12 bases. The CDR3 is 15 residues long. Germline-derived CDR1 and CDR2 are SGHRS and YFSETQ. V gave up 4 bases and J gave up 4 bases; unmatched junction bases: 4. CDR3 bases: TGCGCCAGCAGCGGGGGACAGGGGGCACCAGATACGCAGTATTTT. It is translated as CASSGGQGAPDTQYF.

V and J are TRBV5-6 and TRBJ2-7, with 11 positions matching TRBD1. Germline V gene data show CDR1 as SGHDT and CDR2 as YYEEEE. The V segment lost 3 bases and the J segment 7 bases; nucleotides outside the gene matches: 6. The length of the CDR3 is 14 residues. In DNA, the CDR3 is TGTGCCAGCAGCTCCCGGGACAGGGGGGATGAGCAGTACTTC. It translates to CASSSRDRGDEQYF. Full variable domain (rest looked up from reference TRBV5-6 and TRBJ2-7): DAGVTQSPTHLIKTRGQQVTLRCSPKSGHDTVSWYQQALGQGPQFIFQYYEEEERQRGNFPDRFSGHQFPNYSSELNVNALLLGDSALYLCASSSRDRGDEQYFGPGTRLTVT.

This clone has more than one count but fewer than ten. The chain links TRBV19 to TRBJ1-1, with D hard to call. Germline V lookup: CDR1 LNHDA, CDR2 SQIVND (reference sequence). Trimming shortened V by 8 bases and J by 7 bases, and 11 bases separated the two germline ends. The CDR3 is 11 residues long. In DNA, the CDR3 is TGTGCCAGTGAGCGGGCTTATGAAGCTTTCTTT. Translating it yields CASERAYEAFF.

The chain is built from TRBV18 and TRBJ2-2; 12 positions agree with TRBD2. Germline CDR1 and CDR2: KGHSH and LQKENI. The V segment lost 2 bases and the J segment 5 bases; nucleotides outside the gene matches: 0. The CDR3 length is 15 residues. CDR3 nucleotides: TGTGCCAGCTCACCAGGACTAGCGGGAACCGGGGAGCTGTTTTTT. This sequence encodes CASSPGLAGTGELFF.

J is TRBJ2-3 and V is TRBV28, with a tentative D call TRBD2 (6 bases). This CDR3 region has 15 residues. CDR1 MDHEN and CDR2 SYDVKM come from the germline V gene. V shed 2 bases and J shed 2 bases, with 11 bases lying between them. CDR3 bases: TGTGCCAGCAGTTTAGGTAGCGGTTACACAGATACGCAGTATTTT. Encoded protein: CASSLGSGYTDTQYF.